This T cell receptor (beta chain) is from a study of T cells in Graves' hyperthyroidism and ophthalmopathy. Calling Graves' hyperthyroidism stable meant ophthalmopathy did not progress within 18 months. The hyperthyroidism patients had all been newly diagnosed, and their disease duration was under 2 months. Their ages ranged from 18 to 65 years. Patients were excluded because of uncontrolled infection, other autoimmune disease, pregnancy or lactation. This clonotype was seen ten or more times. Antigen specificity is unknown. Whole-study findings and limits: Model predictions of ophthalmopathy came a median approximately 6.8 months before onset.

RNA transcripts were the template for amplifying TCR beta CDR3 regions. HTBI primers drove first-round RT-PCR of the TCR CDR3. Each CDR3 protein gets one entry after TCRdb re-called the multiplex PCR reads with MiXCR. The sample consists of a few hundred thousand distinct CDR3 sequences, around 14% of them appearing once. CDR3 length equals 12 residues. The ends were cut back, 6 bases at V and 5 bases at J, with 11 bases in the middle. Per the germline V gene, CDR1 is MNHEY and CDR2 is SVGEGT. Material for sequencing was blood. The rearrangement uses TRBV6-2 or TRBV6-3 and TRBJ2-7; D not resolved. The TCR sequence derives from a woman between 25 and 40 years old with Graves' hyperthyroidism. The chain's CDR3 is CASSEVSDEQYF. The CDR3, as DNA: TGTGCCAGCAGCGAGGTGTCCGACGAGCAGTACTTC.